These T cell receptor beta chains were read from a single sample in a study of T cell changes during pregnancy in multiple sclerosis. Clones were sequenced by immunoSEQ multiplex PCR, and TCRdb holds only the in-frame ones, with some missing. This sample carries some 70,000 clones, 85% to 95% of them seen once, and the ten largest clones take around 3.3%. This sample comprised CD8+ T cells from peripheral blood mononuclear cells, obtained in the third trimester of pregnancy. The source of these receptors is a female donor in good health, enrolled as a control in a pregnancy study. The conserved cysteine and the conserved F or W are not part of the CDR3 here. D genes are given only for firm matches.

V gene	CDR3 length	D gene	CDR3 protein
TRBV7-3	13	TRBD1	ASIRDRVGDTEAF
TRBV29-1	11	NA	SVDTGMNTEAF
TRBV4-1	15	NA	ASSQDYGLSISSEAF
TRBV7-8	14	TRBD1	ASTLGRTGPTYEQY
TRBV6-6	11	NA	ASSLPEWYGYT
TRBV27	12	NA	ASSFPGGAGEAF
TRBV27	13	TRBD1	ASSLGTGSNYGYT
TRBV23-1	13	NA	ASSQSRQSNTEAF
TRBV6-5	13	TRBD1	ASSAGQGRDQPQH
TRBV4-2	14	NA	ASSHQTEEGDYGYT
TRBV14	12	TRBD1	ASSQGTGPYEQY
TRBV9	15	TRBD1	ASSALSGGSSSYEQY
TRBV7-3	13	TRBD1	ASKKGTGTTGELF
TRBV7-3	12	NA	ASSPQAGYNEQF
TRBV4-3	13	NA	ASSYTGPDTDTQY
TRBV4-2	14	NA	ASSQDAWQGGETQY
TRBV4-3	13	TRBD1	ASSQDIGQGNEQY
TRBV9	10	NA	ASRGGADGYT
TRBV27	13	NA	ASATGFSGANVLT
TRBV27	15	TRBD2	ASSHTVTSGEDNEQF
TRBV30	12	NA	AWSVGQGGDTQY
TRBV7-8	14	NA	ASSFYGGPGSNEQF
TRBV4-2	12	TRBD1	ASSQSDRDTEAF
TRBV14	14	NA	ASSQWVRQGGYEQY
TRBV4-3	15	NA	ASSQGVWRGNTGELF
TRBV5-1	12	NA	ASSLEGENTEAF
TRBV19	12	NA	ASSQQSSGNTIY
TRBV5-6	11	TRBD2	ASSLLAEYEQY
TRBV27	9	NA	ASSLGGEAF
TRBV14	14	NA	ASSQDLVERGTEAF
TRBV2	16	TRBD1	ASSGTGLGILSNQPQH
TRBV4-2	12	NA	ASSPGATNEKLF
TRBV7-9	12	NA	ASSSPLDSSPLH
TRBV5-6	14	TRBD1	ASSVGQGKAGNTIY
TRBV29-1	11	NA	SAQGGEQGEQY
TRBV5-4	13	TRBD1	ASSPRQGQTYEQY
TRBV29-1	10	TRBD1	SAGTGGGEQF
TRBV15	12	NA	ATSRDQEADTQY
TRBV2	10	NA	ANSGDYNEQF
TRBV5-1	13	TRBD2	ASSGSGLDQETQY
TRBV11-2	13	NA	ASSLGGSSNYGYT
TRBV27	11	NA	ASSFTGDDEQY
TRBV27	10	NA	ASSRGGGELF
TRBV29-1	11	TRBD1	SVYGQANEKLF
TRBV27	11	NA	ASSFGGFYGYT
TRBV7-9	15	NA	ASRNPGAPRSNTEAF
TRBV4-1	14	TRBD1	ASSQDSGRGMDTQY
TRBV30	14	TRBD1	AWRDRTGGARNGYT
TRBV30	9	NA	AWSGGLGYT